This T cell receptor (beta chain) was observed in a study of blood T cell repertoires in COVID-19. As originally analysed: By means of reference gene primer amplification, nucleated cell counts were estimated. Only in-frame clones appear in the TCRdb table, and some are missing; sequencing was by immunoSEQ multiplex PCR. For V, J and clone size, that table is used; D and trimming come from the DNA. The sample lists some 350,000 clones, around 89% occurring once. The CDR3 spans 13 residues. V lost 5 bases, J lost 1 base, and 8 bases lay in between. The V gene's germline CDR1 is SGHTA and CDR2 FQGTGA. Categorization into cohorts depended on clinical history that participants reported.

The receptor's source is a young man who had recovered from COVID-19. This chain uses TRBV7-3 with TRBJ2-5; D is undetermined. Sample: PBMCs or T cells enriched from blood (not recorded which). DNA of the CDR3: TGTGCCAGCAGCATGACGGGCCAAGAGACCCAGTACTTC. It translates to CASSMTGQETQYF.